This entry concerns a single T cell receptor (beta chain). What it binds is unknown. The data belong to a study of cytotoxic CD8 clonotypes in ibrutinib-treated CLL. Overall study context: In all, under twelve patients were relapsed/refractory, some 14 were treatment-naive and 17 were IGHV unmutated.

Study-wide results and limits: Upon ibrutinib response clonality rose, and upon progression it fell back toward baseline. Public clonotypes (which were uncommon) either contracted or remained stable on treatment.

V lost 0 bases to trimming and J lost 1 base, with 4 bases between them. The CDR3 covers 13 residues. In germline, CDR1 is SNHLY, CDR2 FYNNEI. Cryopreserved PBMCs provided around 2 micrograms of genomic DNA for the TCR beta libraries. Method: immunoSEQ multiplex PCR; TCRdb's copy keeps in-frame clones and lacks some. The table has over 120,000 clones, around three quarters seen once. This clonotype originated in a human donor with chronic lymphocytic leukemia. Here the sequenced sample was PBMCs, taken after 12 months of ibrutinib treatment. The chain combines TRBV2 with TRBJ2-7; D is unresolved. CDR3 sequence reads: CASSEAMSYEQYF. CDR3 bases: TGTGCCAGCAGTGAAGCCATGTCCTACGAGCAGTACTTC.